The rows below give T cell receptor beta chains drawn from one sample of a study of blood T cell repertoires in COVID-19. This table comes from immunoSEQ multiplex PCR, and its TCRdb copy is limited to in-frame clones, with some not included. The data show more than 75,000 clones, around nine tenths seen once. Sequencing was performed on peripheral blood. The receptors were sampled from a man aged 80 or over with active or convalescent COVID-19. The CDR3 runs from the conserved cysteine through the conserved F or W. The D gene is left open where the match is weak. The size of a clone is reported for some rows only, either as once, few or many, or as a class for expanded clones.

V gene,clone size,CDR3 length,D gene,J gene,CDR3 DNA,CDR3 protein
TRBV28,-,14,TRBD2,TRBJ2-7,TGTGCCAGCAGTTTATCGGGAGGGTACTACGAGCAGTACTTC,CASSLSGGYYEQYF
TRBV9,-,16,-,TRBJ2-1,TGTGCCAGCAGCCTTCACAGGTACGGTATTAACAATGAGCAGTTCTTC,CASSLHRYGINNEQFF
TRBV3-1/TRBV3-2,-,16,-,TRBJ2-5,TGTGCCAGCAGTCTTACCTGGGCCTCGTTGGGAGAGACCCAGTACTTC,CASSLTWASLGETQYF
TRBV19,-,15,-,TRBJ2-1,TGTGCCAGTAGTATAGAGCTATTTTCCTACAATGAGCAGTTCTTC,CASSIELFSYNEQFF
TRBV5-4,once,14,-,TRBJ1-1,TGTGCCAGCAGCTCACAGACGGTGAACACTGAAGCTTTCTTT,CASSSQTVNTEAFF
TRBV18,-,13,-,TRBJ1-2,TGTGCCAGCTCATCCGGACAAGCCTATGGCTACACCTTC,CASSSGQAYGYTF
TRBV30,-,16,TRBD1,TRBJ1-2,TGTGCCTGGAGTTCTCCTTCTACAGGGGCCCACTATGGCTACACCTTC,CAWSSPSTGAHYGYTF
TRBV3-1/TRBV3-2,-,13,-,TRBJ2-3,TGTGCCAGCAGCCAAGATTGGGCGGATACGCAGTATTTT,CASSQDWADTQYF
TRBV5-6,few,17,-,TRBJ1-3,TGTGCCAGCAGCTTGGAGGGGCATCCTACCTCTGGAAACACCATATATTTT,CASSLEGHPTSGNTIYF
TRBV6-4,-,15,TRBD2,TRBJ2-3,TGTGCCAGCAGCCGTAGCGGGGGAAGCACAGATACGCAGTATTTT,CASSRSGGSTDTQYF
TRBV7-2,-,15,TRBD2,TRBJ2-1,TGTGCCAGCAGCTTTGGACTAGCGGGAAATAATGAGCAGTTCTTC,CASSFGLAGNNEQFF
TRBV18,-,14,-,TRBJ2-7,TGTGCCAGCTCGCTAAACCGGGGGTCCTACGAGCAGTACTTC,CASSLNRGSYEQYF
TRBV3-1/TRBV3-2,-,14,-,TRBJ2-3,TGTGCCAGCAGCCAAGATCCCTCCGCAGATACGCAGTATTTT,CASSQDPSADTQYF
TRBV5-4,-,13,-,TRBJ2-2,TGTGCCAGCAGCCCGGATCGGGTCGGGGAGCTGTTTTTT,CASSPDRVGELFF
TRBV9,-,13,-,TRBJ1-4,TGTGCCAGCAGCGTGGCGGAAGGAGACCCAATGTTTTTT,CASSVAEGDPMFF
TRBV7-2,few,16,TRBD1,TRBJ2-1,TGTGCCAGCAGCCCCTACCCGACAGGGATTTCGAATGAGCAGTTCTTC,CASSPYPTGISNEQFF
TRBV6-5,-,15,TRBD1,TRBJ2-1,TGTGCCAGCAGGGTGGACAGGAGCTCCTACAATGAGCAGTTCTTC,CASRVDRSSYNEQFF
TRBV5-5,-,13,-,TRBJ1-5,TGTGCCAGCAGCTTTTATAGCAATCAGCCCCAGCATTTT,CASSFYSNQPQHF
TRBV5-1,-,15,TRBD2,TRBJ2-7,TGCGCCAGCAGCTTGGATCCTAGCGGGAGCTACGAGCAGTACTTC,CASSLDPSGSYEQYF
TRBV5-1,few,15,TRBD2,TRBJ2-7,TGCGCCAGCAGCTTGGGTTGGGAGGGGAGGAACGAGCAGTACTTC,CASSLGWEGRNEQYF
TRBV3-1/TRBV3-2,-,15,-,TRBJ2-2,TGTGCCAGCAGCCCGCGACTGGCGGACACCGGGGAGCTGTTTTTT,CASSPRLADTGELFF
TRBV5-1,-,17,TRBD2,TRBJ2-1,TGCGCCAGCACCCTCGGGGGAGGTCCTAGCGGGATCGATGAGCAGTTCTTC,CASTLGGGPSGIDEQFF
TRBV6-4,many,13,-,TRBJ2-1,TGTGCCAGCAGCTCGGGGTCCTACAATGAGCAGTTCTTC,CASSSGSYNEQFF
TRBV28,once,12,-,TRBJ2-7,TGTGCCAGCAGTATACAGGGACACGAGCAGTACTTC,CASSIQGHEQYF
TRBV15,few,16,-,TRBJ1-5,TGTGCCACCAGCAACGGGGTGGGGGGGCGCAATCAGCCCCAGCATTTT,CATSNGVGGRNQPQHF
TRBV4-1,-,17,TRBD1,TRBJ1-3,TGCGCCAGCAGCCAACCGAGGGACAGTCCCTCTGGAAACACCATATATTTT,CASSQPRDSPSGNTIYF
TRBV14,-,15,TRBD2,TRBJ2-1,TGTGCCAGCAGTCCAACTAGCGGGAGGTACAATGAGCAGTTCTTC,CASSPTSGRYNEQFF
TRBV4-2,-,17,-,TRBJ2-2,TGTGCCAGCAGCCTCAGCCCAGGCGAGACAAACACCGGGGAGCTGTTTTTT,CASSLSPGETNTGELFF
TRBV6-2/TRBV6-3,few,12,-,TRBJ2-7,TGTGCCAGCAGTTATTCTACCTACGAGCAGTACTTC,CASSYSTYEQYF
TRBV11-2,-,16,TRBD1,TRBJ1-3,TGTGCCAGCAGCTCACCCGCAGGGGGTACTGGAAACACCATATATTTT,CASSSPAGGTGNTIYF
TRBV5-4,once,15,TRBD1,TRBJ2-7,TGTGCCAGCAGCTTGGCCCAGGGGGCGAGGGAGGAGCAGTACTTC,CASSLAQGAREEQYF
TRBV19,-,15,TRBD2,TRBJ2-5,TGTGCCAGTAGCCCGACTAGCGGGAATTATGAGACCCAGTACTTC,CASSPTSGNYETQYF
TRBV7-9,few,19,-,TRBJ2-6,TGTGCCAGCAGCTTTACGAGGTACCGGGAAAGCTCTGGGGCCAACGTCCTGACTTTC,CASSFTRYRESSGANVLTF
TRBV3-1/TRBV3-2,once,12,-,TRBJ2-7,TGTGCCAGCAGCCTCGGGACTTACGAGCAGTACTTC,CASSLGTYEQYF
TRBV19,-,16,TRBD1,TRBJ2-6,TGTGCCAGTACGGGGACAGGGGGAGCTGGGGCCAACGTCCTGACTTTC,CASTGTGGAGANVLTF
TRBV28,-,14,TRBD1,TRBJ1-2,TGTGCCAGCAGGGCGGGACAGAACATCTATGGCTACACCTTC,CASRAGQNIYGYTF
TRBV18,-,16,TRBD1,TRBJ1-1,TGTGCCAGCTCACCAACCGGGACAGGGGTGGGCACTGAAGCTTTCTTT,CASSPTGTGVGTEAFF
TRBV13,-,18,-,TRBJ1-1,TGTGCCAGCAGCTTAGGAACACTGCGGGCTACCCGAAACACTGAAGCTTTCTTT,CASSLGTLRATRNTEAFF
TRBV7-2,-,17,TRBD2,TRBJ2-2,TGTGCCAGCAGCTTAGTAGGGACTAGCGGAAACACCGGGGAGCTGTTTTTT,CASSLVGTSGNTGELFF
TRBV11-3,-,13,TRBD2,TRBJ2-1,TGTGCCAGCAGCCTAGCGGGAGGGAATGAGCAGTTCTTC,CASSLAGGNEQFF
TRBV7-2,-,14,TRBD1,TRBJ1-2,TGTGCCAGCAGCCAGGGACAGGACGGGAGTGGCTACACCTTC,CASSQGQDGSGYTF
TRBV4-3,-,17,-,TRBJ1-1,TGCGCCAGCAGCCCCGAAGCCGCGGGAAAAATAAACACTGAAGCTTTCTTT,CASSPEAAGKINTEAFF
TRBV18,-,19,TRBD2,TRBJ2-1,TGTGCCAGCTCACCGGCGGTGCTAGCGGGAGGTGAGGGATACAATGAGCAGTTCTTC,CASSPAVLAGGEGYNEQFF
TRBV3-1/TRBV3-2,-,16,-,TRBJ1-5,TGTGCCAGCAGCCAAGATCGTCCCTCCTTGGAGAAGCCCCAGCATTTT,CASSQDRPSLEKPQHF